The 31 T cell receptor beta chains below all came from one sample that was sequenced in a study of technical replicates of blood from a few donors. The data were produced by immunoSEQ multiplex PCR, yet TCRdb's version contains in-frame clones alone and is incomplete. Of about 50,000 clones in the sample, around 96% are singletons; the top ten hold about 0.39%. Sequencing was done on a sample of T cells isolated from PBMCs. Every receptor here comes from a human donor in good health.

The genes are TRBV30 and TRBJ1-1; D perhaps matches TRBD1 (5 bases). Trimming removed 3 bases at V and 1 base at J, with 12 bases between. The CDR3 runs to 14 residues. Germline V CDR1 and CDR2: GTSNPN, SVGIG (reference sequence). The CDR3 DNA reads TGTGCCTGGAGGAAGGGCAGGGAGAACACTGAAGCTTTCTTT. This encodes CAWRKGRENTEAFF.

The rearrangement links TRBV7-9 to TRBJ1-1, with a weak D call TRBD1 (5 bases). The germline CDR1 and CDR2 sequences are SEHNR and FQNEAQ (reference sequence). The CDR3 runs 14 residues. Trimming cost V 4 bases and J 5 bases, with 14 bases left between them. Written as DNA, the CDR3 is TGTGCCAGCAGCTCCCAAACCACAGGAACTGAAGCTTTCTTT. This codes for CASSSQTTGTEAFF.

The chain carries TRBV5-6 and TRBJ1-1; a weak D match, TRBD1 (6 bases). The CDR3 is made up of 13 amino acids. Germline V gives CDR1 SGHDT, CDR2 YYEEEE. V was cut by 4 bases and J by 4 bases, with 11 bases left in between. In nucleotides, the CDR3 is TGTGCCAGCAGCCCCACAGGGCGCACTGAAGCTTTCTTT. Translation: CASSPTGRTEAFF.

The V gene is TRBV19, the J gene TRBJ2-7, with TRBD1 matching 10 bases. CDR1 is LNHDA and CDR2 is SQIVND in the germline V gene (reference sequence). The V segment lost 5 bases and the J segment 5 bases; nucleotides outside the gene matches: 12. The CDR3 covers 16 residues. In DNA form, the CDR3 reads TGTGCCAGTAGTCCCCCCCCCGGGACAGGGGTCCACGAGCAGTACTTC. The encoded protein is CASSPPPGTGVHEQYF.

This sequence joins TRBV11-2 and TRBJ1-1, with 8 bases identical to TRBD1. The CDR3 is made up of 15 amino acids. Per germline, CDR1 SGHAT and CDR2 FQNNGV. V lost 4 bases and J lost 4; bases outside the gene matches: 8. The CDR3 DNA sequence: TGTGCCAGCAGCTCTCAGGGGGCGGGGAGCACTGAAGCTTTCTTT. Protein product: CASSSQGAGSTEAFF.

The chain recombines TRBV5-4 with TRBJ2-1; TRBD2 matches 7 bases. CDR3 length equals 15 residues. Germline assignment: CDR1 SGHNT and CDR2 YYREEE (reference sequence). V trimming: 4 bases; J trimming: 4 bases; junction bases outside the gene matches: 8. CDR3 sequence (DNA): TGTGCCAGCAGCCCCTGGGCTAGCGGATACAATGAGCAGTTCTTC. Its protein product is CASSPWASGYNEQFF.

This clone was recorded once. The V and J genes are TRBV5-1 and TRBJ2-5, with TRBD2 matching 10 bases. J was trimmed by 4 bases and V by 0 bases; bases with no gene match: 6. Germline-derived CDR1 and CDR2 are SGHRS and YFSETQ. The CDR3 consists of 16 residues. This chain's CDR3 is CASSLGLAGEGETQYF. As DNA, the CDR3 is TGCGCCAGCAGCTTGGGCCTAGCGGGAGAGGGAGAGACCCAGTACTTC.

The chain is built from TRBV27 and TRBJ2-2; TRBD1 is a possible D gene (5 bases). This CDR3 has 16 residues. The germline CDR1 and CDR2 sequences are MNHEY and SMNVEV (reference sequence). Trimming removed 4 bases at V and 5 bases at J, with 17 bases between. CDR3 nucleotide sequence: TGTGCCAGCAGTTCCATGGACACCTCGTGGACCGGGGAGCTGTTTTTT. This encodes CASSSMDTSWTGELFF.

This clone appeared once. The CDR3 DNA follows: TGTGCCAGCAGCCTTCAGACTAGCGGGAGGGGATCAGGCTATGAGCAGTTCTTC. Its translation is CASSLQTSGRGSGYEQFF. J is TRBJ2-1 and V is TRBV7-2; 14 positions agree with TRBD2. The CDR3 covers 18 residues. The germline V gene encodes CDR1 SGHTA and CDR2 FQGNSA. The V gene end was trimmed by 5 bases and the J gene end by 8 bases; junction bases not matched to a gene: 14.

CDR3 region: CASRRTSGNSEGTGELFF. The DNA of the CDR3 is TGCGCCAGCAGGAGGACTAGCGGGAATTCTGAAGGCACCGGGGAGCTGTTTTTT. V usage is TRBV5-1 and J usage is TRBJ2-2, with 12 positions matching TRBD2. CDR1 is SGHRS and CDR2 is YFSETQ in the germline V gene. J gave up 4 bases and V 5 bases, and 12 bases lay outside the gene matches. CDR3 length: 18 amino acids.

The chain couples TRBV7-3 to TRBJ2-5, with D unresolved. The V end lost 2 bases, the J end lost 4 bases, and 5 bases lay between the germline ends. Germline CDR1 is SGHTA and CDR2 is FQGTGA. This CDR3 is 12 amino acids long. CDR3 bases: TGTGCCAGCAGCTTAGACTTAGAGACCCAGTACTTC. Its protein is CASSLDLETQYF.

The chain has TRBV27 and TRBJ2-1; 15 bases are a match to TRBD2. Germline lookup yields CDR1 MNHEY and CDR2 SMNVEV (reference sequence). The CDR3 totals 21 residues. J was trimmed by 4 bases and V by 5 bases; bases with no gene match: 18. CDR3 DNA sequence: TGTGCCAGCAGTCCTAGGACTAGCGGGAGGGAGTGGGGGAGGGGATACAATGAGCAGTTCTTC. As protein: CASSPRTSGREWGRGYNEQFF.

The chain is built from TRBV4-1 and TRBJ1-4; weak D call: TRBD1 (5 bases). This CDR3 spans 16 amino acids. Trimming shortened V by 0 bases and J by 4 bases, and 12 bases separated the two germline ends. CDR1 is MGHRA and CDR2 is YSYEKL in the germline V gene. The CDR3: CASSQDLTGSNEKLFF. DNA for the CDR3: TGCGCCAGCAGCCAAGATTTAACAGGTAGTAATGAAAAACTGTTTTTT.

The gene calls are TRBV7-9 and TRBJ1-4, with unresolved D. V lost 3 bases and J lost 1, with 9 bases in between. The CDR3 is made up of 15 amino acids. Germline V gene lookup returns CDR1 SEHNR and CDR2 FQNEAQ (reference sequence). The CDR3 protein is CASSFSSETNEKLFF. CDR3 DNA sequence: TGTGCCAGCAGCTTTTCGTCAGAAACTAATGAAAAACTGTTTTTT.

CDR3 nucleotides: TGTGCCAGCAGCGGTGAGACAGGGGACGAGCAGTACTTC. This encodes CASSGETGDEQYF. The chain has TRBV9 and TRBJ2-7; the match to TRBD1 covers 8 bases. The CDR3 runs to 13 residues. Germline assignment: CDR1 SGDLS and CDR2 YYNGEE. The junction had 4 bases not matched to a gene; V was cut back by 3 bases and J by 5 bases.

This chain connects TRBV7-8 to TRBJ2-1; the match to TRBD2 covers 13 bases. CDR3 length equals 11 residues. Trimming cost V 7 bases and J 14 bases; bases outside gene matches: 2. Germline CDR1 reads SGHVS; CDR2 reads FQNEAQ. CDR3 sequence reads: CASIGLAGEFF. DNA for the CDR3: TGTGCCAGCATAGGACTAGCGGGAGAGTTCTTC.

The chain joins TRBV10-3 to TRBJ1-1, with 8 bases that match TRBD1. The length of the CDR3 is 15 residues. Germline V lookup: CDR1 ENHRY, CDR2 SYGVKD. V lost 4 bases and J lost 5; bases outside the gene matches: 9. CDR3 sequence reads: CAISGGAGGGTEAFF. The CDR3 nucleotides read TGTGCCATCAGTGGGGGAGCAGGGGGCGGAACTGAAGCTTTCTTT.

The chain employs TRBV10-3 and TRBJ1-1; TRBD1 agrees at 7 bases. Germline V CDR1 and CDR2: ENHRY, SYGVKD. There are 15 residues in the CDR3. The V gene end was trimmed by 3 bases and the J gene end by 1 base; junction bases not matched to a gene: 5. DNA for the CDR3: TGTGCCATCAGTGATACCGGGACAGCGAACACTGAAGCTTTCTTT. Translation: CAISDTGTANTEAFF.

CDR3 loop: CASSAGGGSNQPQHF. CDR3 DNA: TGTGCCAGCAGCGCGGGAGGGGGGAGCAATCAGCCCCAGCATTTT. The genes are TRBV9 and TRBJ1-5, with D tentatively TRBD1 (6 bases). Trimming removed 3 bases at V and 1 base at J, with 11 bases between. The CDR3 sequence is 15 residues long. The germline V gene has CDR1 SGDLS and CDR2 YYNGEE.

The rearrangement links TRBV5-4 to TRBJ2-7; unclear D gene. The CDR3 has 12 amino acids. Germline-derived CDR1 and CDR2 are SGHNT and YYREEE (reference sequence). The V end lost 0 bases, the J end lost 2 bases, and 3 bases lay between the germline ends. In DNA, the CDR3 is TGTGCCAGCAGCTTGGGTACCTACGAGCAGTACTTC. Translated: CASSLGTYEQYF.

The V call is TRBV6-4, the J call TRBJ2-3, with a possible D match to TRBD2 (6 bases). Trimming stripped 8 bases from V and 2 bases from J, with 11 bases between. CDR1 and CDR2 (germline): MRHNA, SNTAGT. The CDR3 sequence is 13 residues long. CDR3 amino acids: CASWDLFTDTQYF. CDR3 sequence (DNA): TGTGCCAGCTGGGACTTATTCACAGATACGCAGTATTTT.

The chain joins TRBV6-6 to TRBJ2-3; the match to TRBD2 covers 11 bases. Germline V gives CDR1 MNHNY, CDR2 SVGAGI (reference sequence). The CDR3 loop spans 15 amino acids. V trimming: 6 bases; J trimming: 2 bases; junction bases outside the gene matches: 4. CDR3 protein: CASRSSGRSTDTQYF. DNA of the CDR3: TGTGCCAGCAGATCTAGCGGGAGGTCCACAGATACGCAGTATTTT.

The genes are TRBV4-1 and TRBJ1-1; 12 nucleotides align to TRBD1. The CDR3 totals 14 residues. V lost 4 bases and J lost 6; bases outside the gene matches: 3. Germline V gene lookup returns CDR1 MGHRA and CDR2 YSYEKL. The CDR3: CASSRGTGGPEAFF. DNA for the CDR3: TGCGCCAGCAGCCGCGGGACAGGGGGCCCTGAAGCTTTCTTT.

The chain uses TRBV7-2 and TRBJ2-5, with D uncertain. Between the trimmed V and J ends, which lost 3 bases and 5 bases, there was a span of 10 bases. The CDR3 consists of 13 residues. Per germline, CDR1 SGHTA and CDR2 FQGNSA. The CDR3 nucleotides read TGTGCCAGCAGCTTCTTAGTGGTGGAGACCCAGTACTTC. Translating it yields CASSFLVVETQYF.

The CDR3 DNA reads TGCGCCAGCAGCACGACACAGGGTAACTATGGCTACACCTTC. Translation gives CASSTTQGNYGYTF. J is TRBJ1-2 and V is TRBV5-1; D possibly corresponds to TRBD1 (6 bases). From germline, CDR1 is SGHRS and CDR2 YFSETQ. Trimming stripped 4 bases from V and 1 base from J, with 11 bases between. This CDR3 region has 14 residues. Full variable domain (outside the CDR3, taken from reference TRBV5-1 and TRBJ1-2): KAGVTQTPRYLIKTRGQQVTLSCSPISGHRSVSWYQQTPGQGLQFLFEYFSETQRNKGNFPGRFSGRQFSNSRSEMNVSTLELGDSALYLCASSTTQGNYGYTFGSGTRLTVV.

The V gene is TRBV6-1, the J gene TRBJ2-1; 11 positions agree with TRBD1. Trimming removed 8 bases from V and 7 bases from J; junction bases left unmatched: 10. The germline gives CDR1 MNHNS, CDR2 SASEGT. The CDR3 extends over 15 amino acids. CDR3 protein: CASAPGTGGVNEQFF. The CDR3 nucleotides read TGTGCCAGCGCCCCCGGGACAGGGGGTGTAAATGAGCAGTTCTTC.

The V gene is TRBV4-1, the J gene TRBJ2-5; no firm D call. The CDR3 spans 12 residues. V lost 3 bases, J lost 3 bases, and 5 bases lay in between. Germline CDR1 is MGHRA and CDR2 is YSYEKL. The CDR3 DNA reads as TGCGCCAGCAGCCACTCAGAAGAGACCCAGTACTTC. Translated: CASSHSEETQYF.

This sequence joins TRBV19 and TRBJ2-1; 7 bases are a match to TRBD2. Losses at the gene ends were 5 bases for V and 0 bases for J; bases not matched to a gene: 1. Germline V lookup: CDR1 LNHDA, CDR2 SQIVND (reference sequence). This CDR3 spans 14 amino acids. This chain's CDR3 is CASSSSGSYNEQFF. CDR3 bases: TGTGCCAGTAGTTCTAGCGGCTCCTACAATGAGCAGTTCTTC.

This chain links TRBV2 with TRBJ2-7, with 8 nucleotides matching TRBD2. Germline lookup yields CDR1 SNHLY and CDR2 FYNNEI. Trimming cost V 1 base and J 6 bases; bases outside gene matches: 17. The CDR3 runs to 18 residues. The chain's CDR3 is CASSEDTLSGSSLPEQYF. Written as DNA, the CDR3 is TGTGCCAGCAGTGAAGATACTCTCAGCGGGAGTTCTCTCCCCGAGCAGTACTTC.

The J gene is TRBJ2-1, the V gene TRBV5-8, with TRBD2 matching over 7 bases. V was pared by 4 bases and J by 1 base, with 11 bases of the junction left unmatched. Germline CDR1 SGHTS, CDR2 YDEGEE. The CDR3 has 17 amino acids. CDR3 bases: TGTGCCAGCAGCCCATCGGGTAGGCGGGAGTCCTACAATGAGCAGTTCTTC. Protein sequence: CASSPSGRRESYNEQFF.

The V and J genes are TRBV5-6 and TRBJ1-2, with 9 nucleotides matching TRBD1. V lost 5 bases to trimming and J lost 8 bases; unmatched junction nucleotides: 7. The germline gives CDR1 SGHDT, CDR2 YYEEEE. The CDR3 spans 13 residues. The CDR3 nucleotides are TGTGCCAGCAGTTGGACAGGGGTGGGGGGCTACACCTTC. Protein product: CASSWTGVGGYTF.